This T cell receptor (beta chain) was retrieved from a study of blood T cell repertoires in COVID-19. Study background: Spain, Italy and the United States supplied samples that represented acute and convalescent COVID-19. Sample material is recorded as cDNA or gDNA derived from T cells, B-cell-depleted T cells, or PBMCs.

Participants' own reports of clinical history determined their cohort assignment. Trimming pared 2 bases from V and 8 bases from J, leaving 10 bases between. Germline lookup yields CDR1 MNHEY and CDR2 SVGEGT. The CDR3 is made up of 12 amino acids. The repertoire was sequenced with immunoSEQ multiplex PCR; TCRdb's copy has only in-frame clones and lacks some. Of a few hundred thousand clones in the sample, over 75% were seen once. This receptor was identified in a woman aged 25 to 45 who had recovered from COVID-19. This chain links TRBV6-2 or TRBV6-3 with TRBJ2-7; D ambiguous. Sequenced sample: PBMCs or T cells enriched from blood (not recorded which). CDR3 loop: CASSYLDSQQYF. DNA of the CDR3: TGTGCCAGCAGTTACCTCGACTCACAGCAGTACTTC.